This TCR beta chain was recorded in a study of CD8+ T cells in alopecia areata. Study-wide findings and caveats: Among the 100 top clones, expanded CD8+ clones, like scalp clonality, were significantly decreased by tofacitinib.

RNA was isolated and reverse transcribed to cDNA, the sequencing template. Method: immunoSEQ multiplex PCR; TCRdb's copy keeps in-frame clones and lacks some. The data show about 190,000 clones, around three fifths seen once. This clone was observed a few times. Its target is unknown. Treatment: oral pan-JAK inhibitor, 5-10 mg twice daily. Germline V gene lookup returns CDR1 SQVTM and CDR2 ANQGSEA. Trimming took off 4 bases at V and 7 bases at J, with 8 bases between the two ends. The CDR3 runs to 11 residues. The V call is TRBV29-1, the J call TRBJ2-4, with D possibly matching TRBD1 (5 bases). The receptor's source is a human donor with alopecia areata. The source was CD4+ T cells sorted from blood, collected at week 4, from a patient treated with tofacitinib. The chain's CDR3 is CSVGQLNIQYF. CDR3 nucleotides: TGCAGCGTTGGACAGTTGAACATTCAGTACTTC.